This passage covers 22 T cell receptor beta chains from one sample sequenced in a study of blood T cell repertoires in COVID-19. Profiled with immunoSEQ multiplex PCR; TCRdb holds only in-frame clones, not every one. This table holds some 150,000 clones, 76% found once. Input material: peripheral blood. The receptors stem from a woman at least 80 years old with active or convalescent COVID-19.

This chain uses TRBV21-1 with TRBJ1-3; TRBD1, the table's D call, was not compared with the DNA. TRBV21-1 is an annotated pseudogene. This CDR3 has 14 residues. CDR3 region: CASTWTGSGNTIYF. As DNA, the CDR3 is TGTGCCAGCACCTGGACAGGGAGTGGAAACACCATATATTTT.

The chain couples TRBV6-6 to TRBJ1-1, with 7 bases that match TRBD1. The germline CDR1 and CDR2 sequences are MNHNY and SVGAGI (reference sequence). V was pared by 5 bases and J by 9 bases, with 6 bases of the junction left unmatched. The CDR3 totals 12 residues. CDR3 in amino acids: CASSPQTGQAFF. DNA for the CDR3: TGTGCCAGCAGTCCCCAGACAGGGCAAGCTTTCTTT.

V gene TRBV7-2 combines with J gene TRBJ1-5, with D perhaps matching TRBD1 (5 bases). The CDR3 is 16 amino acids. CDR1 and CDR2 (germline): SGHTA, FQGNSA. V was cut by 0 bases and J by 0 bases, with 9 bases left in between. The CDR3 sequence is CASSLASRDSNQPQHF. The CDR3 bases are TGTGCCAGCAGCTTAGCGTCCAGGGATAGCAATCAGCCCCAGCATTTT.

A few counts support this clone. This chain uses TRBV19 with TRBJ2-5; TRBD1 matches at 9 bases. Germline assignment: CDR1 LNHDA and CDR2 SQIVND (reference sequence). The CDR3 loop spans 16 amino acids. V was pared by 5 bases and J by 2 bases, with 9 bases of the junction left unmatched. In nucleotides, the CDR3 is TGTGCCAGTAGTCCCCGGGGACAGGGCCTACAAGAGACCCAGTACTTC. Translation gives CASSPRGQGLQETQYF.

The genes are TRBV12-1 and TRBJ2-5; the table calls TRBD1, which could not be checked here. TRBV12-1 constitutes a pseudogene. There are 14 residues in the CDR3. CDR3 in DNA: TGTGCCAGCAGCTTTACAGAAGACCAAGAGACCCAGTACTTC. This sequence encodes CASSFTEDQETQYF.

The rearrangement links TRBV10-3 to TRBJ2-5; D gene unclear. The CDR3 spans 11 residues. Germline CDR1 ENHRY, CDR2 SYGVKD. V was pared by 7 bases and J by 1 base, with 4 bases between. This CDR3 reads CAITVQETQYF. Here the CDR3 DNA reads TGTGCCATCACCGTCCAAGAGACCCAGTACTTC.

With regard to this clone: Compared with germline, one end of the junction differs, possibly owing to a read error. The V and J genes are TRBV15 and TRBJ1-1; TRBD1 aligns across 7 bases. This CDR3 is 15 amino acids long. Germline CDR1 and CDR2: LNHNV and YYDKDF (reference sequence). CDR3 DNA: TGTGCCACCAGCAGGGGGGGACAGTTGAAGACTGAAGCTTTCTTT. This sequence encodes CATSRGGQLKTEAFF.

The genes are TRBV9 and TRBJ2-6, with TRBD2 matching 7 bases. CDR3 size: 19 residues. Trimming took 2 bases from V and 2 from J; bases not matched to a gene: 13. Germline assignment: CDR1 SGDLS and CDR2 YYNGEE. CDR3 loop: CASSVQPGLRGTGANVLTF. The CDR3 DNA reads as TGTGCCAGCAGCGTGCAACCGGGACTACGGGGCACTGGGGCCAACGTCCTGACTTTC.

This clone has just a few counts. The rearrangement links TRBV9 to TRBJ2-7; TRBD1 aligns across 9 bases. This CDR3 is built from 16 residues. In germline, CDR1 is SGDLS, CDR2 YYNGEE. J gave up 3 bases and V 0 bases, and 7 bases lay outside the gene matches. The CDR3 sequence: CASSVGEGQGNYEQYF. The CDR3 coding sequence is TGTGCCAGCAGCGTAGGGGAGGGACAGGGTAACTACGAGCAGTACTTC. The full variable domain, rest sourced from reference TRBV9 and TRBJ2-7, is DSGVTQTPKHLITATGQRVTLRCSPRSGDLSVYWYQQSLDQGLQFLIQYYNGEERAKGNILERFSAQQFPDLHSELNLSSLELGDSALYFCASSVGEGQGNYEQYFGPGTRLTVT.

V and J are TRBV4-2 and TRBJ2-3, with 12 bases that match TRBD2. This CDR3 region has 15 residues. Trimming took 3 bases from V and 4 from J; bases not matched to a gene: 2. Germline values: CDR1 LGHNA, CDR2 YNFKEQ. CDR3 residues: CASSQGTSGPDTQYF. In DNA, the CDR3 is TGTGCCAGCAGCCAGGGGACTAGCGGGCCAGATACGCAGTATTTT.

The chain links TRBV14 to TRBJ2-2; TRBD1 matches at 10 bases. V dropped 4 bases and J dropped 5; count of bases not matched to a gene: 7. CDR3 length equals 16 residues. Germline CDR1 reads SGHDN; CDR2 reads FVKESK. Here the CDR3 DNA reads TGTGCCAGCAGCCCCAGACAGGGGGCACGGACCGGGGAGCTGTTTTTT. Its translation is CASSPRQGARTGELFF. Combining the CDR3 with reference TRBV14 and TRBJ2-2 gives the whole variable domain EAGVTQFPSHSVIEKGQTVTLRCDPISGHDNLYWYRRVMGKEIKFLLHFVKESKQDESGMPNNRFLAERTGGTYSTLKVQPAELEDSGVYFCASSPRQGARTGELFFGEGSRLTVL.

This clone was counted only a few times. The chain is built from TRBV11-2 and TRBJ2-5; D is uncertain. The CDR3 length is 14 residues. CDR1 and CDR2 (germline): SGHAT, FQNNGV. Deletions cut 2 bases from V and 1 base from J, with 8 bases between. CDR3 sequence (DNA): TGTGCCAGCAGCTTAATGCGTCTCCAAGAGACCCAGTACTTC. This sequence encodes CASSLMRLQETQYF.

This clone was seen a few times. The J gene is TRBJ1-4, the V gene TRBV11-2, with TRBD1 as a possible D gene (5 bases). The V end was cut by 5 bases, the J end by 7 bases, with 17 bases between. The CDR3 extends over 15 amino acids. Germline CDR1 is SGHAT and CDR2 is FQNNGV. The CDR3 here is CASSQEPLGGEKLFF. DNA for the CDR3: TGTGCCAGCAGCCAAGAGCCACTCGGGGGTGAAAAACTGTTTTTT.

The J gene is TRBJ1-5, the V gene TRBV7-8, with D possibly matching TRBD1 (5 bases). The V gene's germline CDR1 is SGHVS and CDR2 FQNEAQ. The CDR3 totals 13 residues. The V end lost 1 base, the J end lost 7 bases, and 8 bases lay between the germline ends. The CDR3 nucleotides read TGTGCCAGCAGCTTAGTCGGGGGGCAGCCCCAGCATTTT. It is translated as CASSLVGGQPQHF.

The J gene is TRBJ1-2, the V gene TRBV5-1, with 9 bases that match TRBD1. CDR1 is SGHRS, CDR2 YFSETQ, per germline. The CDR3 consists of 13 residues. The V segment lost 4 bases and the J segment 6 bases; nucleotides outside the gene matches: 4. The CDR3 region is CASSVTGGDGYTF. The DNA for the CDR3 is TGCGCCAGCAGCGTGACAGGGGGTGATGGCTACACCTTC. The whole variable domain, filled in from reference TRBV5-1 and TRBJ1-2, reads KAGVTQTPRYLIKTRGQQVTLSCSPISGHRSVSWYQQTPGQGLQFLFEYFSETQRNKGNFPGRFSGRQFSNSRSEMNVSTLELGDSALYLCASSVTGGDGYTFGSGTRLTVV.

CDR3 DNA sequence: TGTGCCAGCAACCGGGAGCGCAATTCACCCCTCCACTTT. It codes for CASNRERNSPLHF. The chain has TRBV2 and TRBJ1-6; D is ambiguous. Trimming took off 7 bases at V and 7 bases at J, with 11 bases between the two ends. The CDR3 has 13 amino acids. Germline CDR1 and CDR2: SNHLY and FYNNEI. The full variable domain, rest sourced from reference TRBV2 and TRBJ1-6, is EPEVTQTPSHQVTQMGQEVILRCVPISNHLYFYWYRQILGQKVEFLVSFYNNEISEKSEIFDDQFSVERPDGSNFTLKIRSTKLEDSAMYFCASNRERNSPLHFGNGTRLTVT.

The chain is built from TRBV7-9 and TRBJ1-6; D not certain. The CDR3 is 16 amino acids. V lost 7 bases to trimming and J lost 1 base, with 14 bases between them. Germline CDR1 reads SEHNR; CDR2 reads FQNEAQ (reference sequence). CDR3 coding DNA: TGTGCCAGCACCCCTGGCGGTTTTTCCTATAATTCACCCCTCCACTTT. Amino acids: CASTPGGFSYNSPLHF.

This clone has more than one count but fewer than ten. DNA for the CDR3: TGTGCCAGCAGTGAGAGGACAGGGGGCTTCTATGGCTACACCTTC. Protein sequence: CASSERTGGFYGYTF. The J gene is TRBJ1-2, the V gene TRBV27, with 11 bases fitting TRBD1. Per germline, CDR1 MNHEY and CDR2 SMNVEV (reference sequence). This CDR3 has 15 amino acids. Trimming took 5 bases from V and 4 from J; bases not matched to a gene: 6.

In DNA form, the CDR3 reads TGTGCCAGCAGTTTCCCAGGGTCGCACACTGAAGCTTTCTTT. It codes for CASSFPGSHTEAFF. This chain links TRBV28 with TRBJ1-1; tentative D call: TRBD1 (5 bases). The CDR3 is 14 amino acids. Germline values: CDR1 MDHEN, CDR2 SYDVKM. Deletions cut 3 bases from V and 3 bases from J, with 11 bases between.

Only one count was recorded for this clone. V is TRBV18 and J is TRBJ1-4; 8 positions agree with TRBD1. V gave up 2 bases and J gave up 3 bases; unmatched junction bases: 8. The CDR3 covers 17 residues. The germline gives CDR1 KGHSH, CDR2 LQKENI. The CDR3 DNA sequence: TGTGCCAGCTCACCAATGCAGGGGGCGCAGGCTAATGAAAAACTGTTTTTT. Amino acids: CASSPMQGAQANEKLFF.

This sequence joins TRBV4-2 and TRBJ1-1; D unresolved. Germline lookup yields CDR1 LGHNA and CDR2 YNFKEQ. CDR3 size: 13 residues. Trimming removed 0 bases from V and 9 bases from J, with 11 bases in between. Here the CDR3 reads CASSQEAGGKAFF. The CDR3 nucleotides are TGTGCCAGCAGCCAAGAAGCAGGTGGAAAAGCTTTCTTT.

The genes are TRBV4-3 and TRBJ2-1, with TRBD2 identical over 8 bases. The germline V gene has CDR1 LGHNA and CDR2 YSLEER. The ends lost 4 bases at V and 4 bases at J; junction bases unmatched: 6. The CDR3 has 15 residues. The CDR3, as DNA: TGCGCCAGCAGCCCGGGGGGGCGCCTATACAATGAGCAGTTCTTC. It translates to CASSPGGRLYNEQFF.